Each of the 3 T cell receptor beta chains below was sequenced from the same sample in a study of T cell responses to AZD1222 COVID-19 vaccine (dated by TCRdb to the early 2020s). Library preparation used the immunoSEQ multiplex PCR assay. The table was pulled from immuneACCESS by TCRdb, which kept in-frame rearrangements only. Such tables lose some clones; where checked, under half of the loss comes from unresolved V genes, and the rest has no known cause. This sample lists 180,000 or so clones; around 95% were detected once. The ten largest clones add up to about 0.64% of the sample. The sample's time point label is to be understood as: baseline before first vaccination. This material consisted of peripheral blood, taken on day 0 of AZD1222 vaccination. The receptors come from an adult in good health.

The chain is built from TRBV6-5 and TRBJ1-4, with D uncertain. Germline loops: CDR1 MNHEY, CDR2 SVGAGI. V gave up 5 bases and J gave up 7 bases, with 11 bases separating them. There are 13 residues in the CDR3. The CDR3 nucleotides are TGTGCCAGCAGTCTACGGGAGTTTGAAAAACTGTTTTTT. Amino acid sequence: CASSLREFEKLFF.

The chain uses TRBV6-5 and TRBJ1-4; D gene unclear. Trimming stripped 2 bases from V and 0 bases from J, with 7 bases between. CDR3 size: 15 residues. Germline V gene lookup returns CDR1 MNHEY and CDR2 SVGAGI. CDR3 region: CASSYEAATNEKLFF. The CDR3 DNA reads as TGTGCCAGCAGTTACGAGGCTGCAACTAATGAAAAACTGTTTTTT.

The V gene is TRBV29-1, the J gene TRBJ2-7; the match to TRBD2 covers 7 bases. CDR3 length: 14 residues. The V gene end was trimmed by 1 base and the J gene end by 0 bases; junction bases not matched to a gene: 3. Germline lookup yields CDR1 SQVTM and CDR2 ANQGSEA. CDR3 loop: CSVEGGDYSYEQYF. CDR3 sequence (DNA): TGCAGCGTTGAAGGGGGGGACTACTCCTACGAGCAGTACTTC.